These 24 T cell receptor beta chains were all obtained from the same sample, sequenced in a study of cytomegalovirus exposure and HLA in healthy donors. The method was immunoSEQ multiplex PCR; TCRdb's version includes in-frame clones alone and lacks a portion of them. The sample lists hundreds of thousands of clones, around 91% seen once, with under 4% in the top ten. The specimen sequenced was PBMCs. The origin of the receptors is a woman younger than 45 in good health and CMV-seronegative.

The chain employs TRBV27 and TRBJ2-3; perhaps TRBD2 as D (7 bases). With 3 bases removed from V and 1 base from J, the gap between germline ends came to 11 bases. The V gene's germline CDR1 is MNHEY and CDR2 SMNVEV (reference sequence). The CDR3 length is 15 residues. The CDR3 DNA is TGTGCCAGCAGTTTGGGGGCGGGAGGCACAGATACGCAGTATTTT. It specifies CASSLGAGGTDTQYF.

The chain combines TRBV9 with TRBJ1-2; D remains ambiguous. V was trimmed by 0 bases and J by 4 bases, leaving 10 bases between them. Germline V lookup: CDR1 SGDLS, CDR2 YYNGEE. This CDR3 spans 14 amino acids. CDR3 in amino acids: CASSVVSLPYGYTF. CDR3 coding DNA: TGTGCCAGCAGCGTAGTTAGTCTACCCTATGGCTACACCTTC. The variable domain in full, completed from reference TRBV9 and TRBJ1-2, reads DSGVTQTPKHLITATGQRVTLRCSPRSGDLSVYWYQQSLDQGLQFLIQYYNGEERAKGNILERFSAQQFPDLHSELNLSSLELGDSALYFCASSVVSLPYGYTFGSGTRLTVV.

The V gene is TRBV6-1, the J gene TRBJ2-6; D may be TRBD1 (6 bases). Trimming pared 10 bases from V and 1 base from J, leaving 11 bases between. The CDR3 is 14 residues long. Per the germline V gene, CDR1 is MNHNS and CDR2 is SASEGT. The CDR3 loop is CATTQGSGANVLTF. The CDR3 DNA reads as TGTGCCACAACCCAGGGGTCTGGGGCCAACGTCCTGACTTTC.

Comment on this clone: Other DNA sequences in this sample translate to the same CDR3. The rearrangement links TRBV27 to TRBJ2-7; D is ambiguous. The CDR3 extends over 12 amino acids. V lost 3 bases, J lost 3 bases, and 6 bases lay in between. The V gene's germline CDR1 is MNHEY and CDR2 SMNVEV (reference sequence). The CDR3 protein is CASSLSGYEQYF. DNA for the CDR3: TGTGCCAGCAGTTTGTCGGGCTACGAGCAGTACTTC.

The chain carries TRBV2 and TRBJ2-7; D remains ambiguous. V was cut by 5 bases and J by 2 bases, with 16 bases left in between. CDR1 and CDR2 from the germline V gene are SNHLY and FYNNEI. The CDR3 is 15 amino acids. The CDR3 nucleotides read TGTGCCAGCAGTCCACCTGCGACGGGTACCTACGAGCAGTACTTC. It encodes CASSPPATGTYEQYF.

This clone has a single count. The same CDR3 is also encoded by other DNA sequences in this sample. V gene TRBV27 combines with J gene TRBJ1-1, with 8 bases that match TRBD1. After removal of 3 bases from V and 5 bases from J, the junction contained 5 bases not matched to a gene. The V gene's germline CDR1 is MNHEY and CDR2 SMNVEV (reference sequence). This CDR3 is 14 amino acids long. CDR3 in amino acids: CASSFGTGGTEAFF. The CDR3 DNA follows: TGTGCCAGCAGTTTTGGGACAGGCGGAACTGAAGCTTTCTTT.

The genes are TRBV2 and TRBJ1-4; TRBD1 is a possible D gene (5 bases). Germline loops: CDR1 SNHLY, CDR2 FYNNEI. The CDR3 has 15 residues. The V end lost 7 bases, the J end lost 0 bases, and 12 bases lay between the germline ends. The CDR3, as DNA: TGTGCCAGCACGGGGGGGGGTGCAACTAATGAAAAACTGTTTTTT. Its protein is CASTGGGATNEKLFF.

The chain carries TRBV6-5 and TRBJ2-2, with D tentatively TRBD1 (6 bases). Germline V gene data show CDR1 as MNHEY and CDR2 as SVGAGI. Trimming took 0 bases from V and 6 from J, leaving 11 bases between them. CDR3 length equals 15 residues. The CDR3 coding sequence is TGTGCCAGCAGTTACTCTGCCAGGGGCCCCGGGGAGCTGTTTTTT. It is translated as CASSYSARGPGELFF.

This rearrangement joins TRBV5-4 to TRBJ2-7, with D possibly TRBD2 on 5 matching bases. Trimming left V 0 bases short and J 1 base short, with 11 bases between. The CDR3 runs to 15 residues. Germline V gene data show CDR1 as SGHNT and CDR2 as YYREEE (reference sequence). The CDR3 sequence is CASSLGSSGSYEQYF. The CDR3 region has the DNA TGTGCCAGCAGCTTGGGGTCGAGCGGTTCCTACGAGCAGTACTTC.

The rearrangement links TRBV5-6 to TRBJ2-7, with TRBD2 matching 11 bases. The CDR3 has 14 residues. Per the germline V gene, CDR1 is SGHDT and CDR2 is YYEEEE. J was trimmed by 3 bases and V by 4 bases; bases with no gene match: 3. The DNA of the CDR3 is TGTGCCAGCAGCCCGGGACTAGCGGACTACGAGCAGTACTTC. Its translation: CASSPGLADYEQYF.

This chain connects TRBV28 to TRBJ2-1; D not resolved. This CDR3 is built from 12 residues. V lost 5 bases and J 9 bases, leaving 11 bases between the germline ends. Looked up from germline, CDR1 is MDHEN and CDR2 is SYDVKM. CDR3 sequence (DNA): TGTGCCAGCAGTCCAACAATTGGTGAGCAGTTCTTC. This sequence encodes CASSPTIGEQFF.

This chain joins TRBV5-1 and TRBJ2-3; no reliable D call. The CDR3 runs 14 residues. In germline, CDR1 is SGHRS, CDR2 YFSETQ. V was trimmed by 4 bases and J by 2 bases, leaving 11 bases between them. The CDR3 DNA is TGCGCCAGCAGCGTTCCGGGCCTCACAGATACGCAGTATTTT. Amino acid sequence: CASSVPGLTDTQYF.

This chain uses TRBV11-2 with TRBJ2-4; 8 bases are a match to TRBD1. From germline, CDR1 is SGHAT and CDR2 FQNNGV. CDR3 length: 16 amino acids. V lost 4 bases and J lost 0; bases outside the gene matches: 5. CDR3 region: CASSSGTGLAKNIQYF. In nucleotides, the CDR3 is TGTGCCAGCAGCTCCGGGACAGGCCTAGCCAAAAACATTCAGTACTTC. The full variable domain, its missing parts supplied by reference TRBV11-2 and TRBJ2-4, is EAGVAQSPRYKIIEKRQSVAFWCNPISGHATLYWYQQILGQGPKLLIQFQNNGVVDDSQLPKDRFSAERLKGVDSTLKIQPAKLEDSAVYLCASSSGTGLAKNIQYFGAGTRLSVL.

V is TRBV6-5 and J is TRBJ1-1; D not certain. CDR3 length: 14 amino acids. V gave up 0 bases and J gave up 0 bases, with 5 bases separating them. Germline assignment: CDR1 MNHEY and CDR2 SVGAGI. The CDR3 sequence is CASSYSMMNTEAFF. The CDR3 nucleotides are TGTGCCAGCAGTTACTCTATGATGAACACTGAAGCTTTCTTT.

The chain carries TRBV15 and TRBJ2-3; the D gene is possibly TRBD2 (6 bases). V lost 1 base and J 5 bases, leaving 10 bases between the germline ends. Germline V gene lookup returns CDR1 LNHNV and CDR2 YYDKDF (reference sequence). The CDR3 is 14 residues long. CDR3 nucleotide sequence: TGTGCCACCAGCAGAGGGACCGGGGGAGATACGCAGTATTTT. It specifies CATSRGTGGDTQYF.

The chain has TRBV27 and TRBJ1-1; the D is unclear. V lost 6 bases to trimming and J lost 1 base, with 9 bases between them. The length of the CDR3 is 13 residues. CDR1 and CDR2 (germline): MNHEY, SMNVEV (reference sequence). The CDR3 sequence: CASRRLGNTEAFF. The CDR3 DNA reads as TGTGCCAGCAGGCGATTGGGGAACACTGAAGCTTTCTTT.

This chain connects TRBV6-5 to TRBJ1-1; D remains unclear. The CDR3 sequence is 13 residues long. The germline V and J ends were trimmed by 3 bases and 11 bases, with 16 bases remaining between them. Germline values: CDR1 MNHEY, CDR2 SVGAGI. This CDR3 is CASSYNHGRIAFF. The CDR3 nucleotides are TGTGCCAGCAGTTATAATCACGGGCGGATCGCTTTCTTT.

The chain uses TRBV15 and TRBJ2-5; no definite D call. Trimming removed 5 bases at V and 7 bases at J, with 14 bases between. Germline V gene lookup returns CDR1 LNHNV and CDR2 YYDKDF (reference sequence). The CDR3 totals 13 residues. For the CDR3, the DNA is TGTGCCACCAGCCCAGGACCTGGGGTGACCCAGTACTTC. Amino acid sequence: CATSPGPGVTQYF.

The chain recombines TRBV11-2 with TRBJ2-7; D perhaps matches TRBD1 (6 bases). This CDR3 comprises 16 residues. Germline lookup yields CDR1 SGHAT and CDR2 FQNNGV. V lost 6 bases, J lost 2 bases, and 20 bases lay in between. This CDR3 is CASSSPSQGPPYEQYF. For the CDR3, the DNA is TGTGCCAGCAGTAGCCCCTCACAGGGCCCACCCTACGAGCAGTACTTC.

The CDR3 protein is CASSLQPGHEQFF. In nucleotides, the CDR3 is TGTGCCAGCAGTTTACAGCCAGGGCATGAGCAGTTCTTC. The chain has TRBV27 and TRBJ2-1; tentatively, D is TRBD1 (5 bases). Trimming took off 2 bases at V and 8 bases at J, with 10 bases between the two ends. The germline V gene has CDR1 MNHEY and CDR2 SMNVEV (reference sequence). This CDR3 region has 13 residues.

J is TRBJ1-4 and V is TRBV4-3; weak D call: TRBD1 (6 bases). The germline CDR1 and CDR2 sequences are LGHNA and YSLEER. Trimming stripped 0 bases from V and 4 bases from J, with 12 bases between. The CDR3 covers 16 residues. The CDR3 DNA sequence: TGCGCCAGCAGCCAAGAACAGGGTGGGGGTAATGAAAAACTGTTTTTT. This sequence encodes CASSQEQGGGNEKLFF.

V gene TRBV13 combines with J gene TRBJ1-2; 10 nucleotides align to TRBD1. Germline-derived CDR1 and CDR2 are PRHDT and FYEKMQ (reference sequence). Trimming took 5 bases from V and 8 from J; bases not matched to a gene: 8. The CDR3 is 14 residues long. The CDR3 sequence: CASSVPGQGTGYTF. The CDR3 bases are TGTGCCAGCAGCGTACCGGGACAGGGGACCGGCTACACCTTC.

V usage is TRBV4-3 and J usage is TRBJ2-3; D gene unclear. V lost 0 bases, J lost 2 bases, and 18 bases lay in between. CDR1 and CDR2 (germline): LGHNA, YSLEER. This CDR3 comprises 18 residues. CDR3 residues: CASSQDKWAGALTDTQYF. As DNA, the CDR3 is TGCGCCAGCAGCCAAGATAAATGGGCAGGAGCCCTCACAGATACGCAGTATTTT.

The chain combines TRBV4-1 with TRBJ2-1, with D perhaps TRBD1 (6 bases). V was clipped by 0 bases and J by 7 bases, with 19 bases between them. Germline CDR1 reads MGHRA; CDR2 reads YSYEKL. The CDR3 runs 17 residues. The CDR3 DNA follows: TGCGCCAGCAGCCAAGATTCGGTAGGACAGCGATTAAATGAGCAGTTCTTC. It codes for CASSQDSVGQRLNEQFF.